These 22 T cell receptor beta chains originate from one sample sequenced in a study of T cell responses to AZD1222 COVID-19 vaccine (dated by TCRdb to the early 2020s). The time point label corresponds to: baseline before first vaccination. The protocol used for the library was the immunoSEQ multiplex PCR assay. TCRdb retrieved this table from immuneACCESS and kept in-frame rearrangements only. Not all clones are present; in checked studies, unresolved V genes account for under half, and no reason is known for the remainder. The sample table shows 150,000 or so clones, and roughly nine tenths are seen once. The top ten hold less than 3.5% of the sample. The specimen was peripheral blood, collected on day 0 of AZD1222 vaccination. The receptor source for this set is an adult in good health.

This clone was recorded only once. The V gene is TRBV15, the J gene TRBJ1-5; a possible D gene is TRBD1 (5 bases). The CDR3 has 13 residues. Germline assignment: CDR1 LNHNV and CDR2 YYDKDF (reference sequence). V was shortened by 3 bases and J by 7 bases, with 10 bases between the two germline ends. CDR3 amino acids: CATSRGWGQPQHF. CDR3 nucleotides: TGTGCCACCAGCAGGGGCTGGGGGCAGCCCCAGCATTTT.

The chain combines TRBV6-5 with TRBJ1-1; D is perhaps TRBD1 (5 bases). This CDR3 region has 12 residues. Germline CDR1 reads MNHEY; CDR2 reads SVGAGI. The CDR3 sequence is CATQGPAYEAFF. DNA for the CDR3: TGTGCGACGCAGGGTCCTGCTTACGAAGCTTTCTTT.

The chain joins TRBV7-6 to TRBJ1-6, with 7 bases matching TRBD1. This CDR3 comprises 16 residues. Germline trimming cut 0 bases from V and 8 bases from J; bases unmatched to any gene: 7. From germline, CDR1 is SGHVS and CDR2 FNYEAQ. The CDR3 bases are TGTGCCAGCAGCTTAGCGGAGACAGGGTTGGATTCACCCCTCCACTTT. Protein sequence: CASSLAETGLDSPLHF.

The chain is built from TRBV3-1 (or the pseudogene TRBV3-2) and TRBJ2-1; 8 positions agree with TRBD1. Trimming removed 4 bases from V and 4 bases from J; junction bases left unmatched: 3. The germline V gene has CDR1 LGHDT and CDR2 YNNKEL (reference sequence). The CDR3 extends over 14 amino acids. The CDR3 bases are TGTGCCAGCAGCCCCGGGACAGGTTACAATGAGCAGTTCTTC. This translates into CASSPGTGYNEQFF.

J is TRBJ1-5 and V is TRBV7-9; D might be TRBD1 (6 bases). Germline CDR1 is SEHNR and CDR2 is FQNEAQ (reference sequence). Trimming took 5 bases from V and 6 from J, leaving 14 bases between them. The CDR3 has 14 residues. The CDR3: CASSGRDTTQPQHF. The CDR3 DNA reads TGTGCCAGCAGCGGGCGGGACACGACTCAGCCCCAGCATTTT.

The V gene is TRBV6-5, the J gene TRBJ1-4, with D tentatively TRBD1 (5 bases). This CDR3 has 13 residues. V was clipped by 6 bases and J by 7 bases, with 12 bases between them. CDR1 is MNHEY, CDR2 SVGAGI, per germline. In DNA form, the CDR3 reads TGTGCCAGCAGGCTCAGACAGCCTGAAAAACTGTTTTTT. The encoded protein is CASRLRQPEKLFF.

This clone was counted only a few times. This chain uses TRBV19 with TRBJ1-5; D remains unclear. The V gene lost 6 bases and the J gene lost 1 base, with 10 bases spanning the gap. The CDR3 is 14 residues long. The germline CDR1 and CDR2 sequences are LNHDA and SQIVND (reference sequence). The CDR3 region is CASSSSASNQPQHF. The DNA for the CDR3 is TGTGCCAGTAGCTCATCGGCAAGCAATCAGCCCCAGCATTTT.

The V and J genes are TRBV13 and TRBJ1-6, with 7 bases aligning to TRBD1. Trimming took 5 bases from V and 7 from J; bases not matched to a gene: 14. CDR3 length equals 17 residues. Germline V CDR1 and CDR2: PRHDT, FYEKMQ (reference sequence). This CDR3 is CASSAPQGLLGNSPLHF. The DNA for the CDR3 is TGTGCCAGCAGCGCCCCACAGGGGCTGTTGGGAAATTCACCCCTCCACTTT.

The chain couples TRBV7-9 to TRBJ2-2; the D is unclear. V lost 0 bases and J lost 0, with 5 bases in between. Germline assignment: CDR1 SEHNR and CDR2 FQNEAQ (reference sequence). CDR3 length equals 15 residues. The CDR3: CASSLAVANTGELFF. CDR3 sequence (DNA): TGTGCCAGCAGCTTAGCCGTCGCGAACACCGGGGAGCTGTTTTTT.

This chain connects TRBV19 to TRBJ1-5; 8 nucleotides line up with TRBD1. CDR3 length equals 15 residues. Germline V lookup: CDR1 LNHDA, CDR2 SQIVND (reference sequence). V shed 9 bases, J shed 0 bases, and the junction held 7 bases outside the gene matches. The CDR3 loop is CASDRGPYSNQPQHF. DNA of the CDR3: TGTGCCAGCGACAGGGGCCCTTATAGCAATCAGCCCCAGCATTTT.

This CDR3 reads CASSTQGNSPLHF. For the CDR3, the DNA is TGTGCCAGTAGTACACAGGGGAATTCACCCCTCCACTTT. V usage is TRBV19 and J usage is TRBJ1-6, with 7 positions matching TRBD1. The CDR3 runs to 13 residues. J lost 7 bases, V lost 4 bases, and 1 base had no gene match. Looked up from germline, CDR1 is LNHDA and CDR2 is SQIVND (reference sequence).

The chain carries TRBV11-2 and TRBJ2-5, with 15 bases that match TRBD2. The CDR3 runs to 16 residues. With 5 bases clipped from V and 7 bases from J, the junction kept 8 bases outside the gene matches. CDR1 is SGHAT and CDR2 is FQNNGV in the germline V gene. The CDR3 DNA reads as TGTGCCAGCAGCCCAGGGACTAGCGGGGGGCCCACGACCCAGTACTTC. Its translation is CASSPGTSGGPTTQYF.

The V gene is TRBV3-1 (or the pseudogene TRBV3-2), the J gene TRBJ1-5; no reliable D call. In germline, CDR1 is LGHDT, CDR2 YNNKEL (reference sequence). V lost 0 bases and J lost 0, with 6 bases in between. This CDR3 has 15 amino acids. CDR3 DNA sequence: TGTGCCAGCAGCCAAGATGCCGTTAGCAATCAGCCCCAGCATTTT. Translating gives CASSQDAVSNQPQHF.

V usage is TRBV10-3 and J usage is TRBJ2-1; possibly TRBD1 or TRBD2 for D (6 bases each). V lost 7 bases and J 0 bases, leaving 16 bases between the germline ends. The CDR3 sequence is 16 residues long. Looked up from germline, CDR1 is ENHRY and CDR2 is SYGVKD. The CDR3 DNA reads as TGTGCCATCACTCCTGAACGGGGGCTCTCCTACAATGAGCAGTTCTTC. Translation gives CAITPERGLSYNEQFF.

The CDR3 region is CASSVGSGPTGELFF. CDR3 DNA sequence: TGTGCCAGCAGCGTAGGATCAGGACCCACCGGGGAGCTGTTTTTT. This chain joins TRBV9 and TRBJ2-2; D gene unclear. CDR3 length equals 15 residues. Germline CDR1 reads SGDLS; CDR2 reads YYNGEE. V lost 0 bases and J lost 4, with 10 bases in between.

With regard to this clone: This sample also contains other DNA sequences that code for the same CDR3. The chain has TRBV12-3 or TRBV12-4 and TRBJ2-7, with 7 nucleotides matching TRBD1. J lost 7 bases, V lost 2 bases, and 2 bases had no gene match. The CDR3 spans 12 residues. CDR3 bases: TGTGCCAGCAGTTTAAGCAGGGGGGAGCAGTACTTC. As protein: CASSLSRGEQYF.

The chain joins TRBV5-1 to TRBJ1-1; TRBD1 matches 9 bases. Germline-derived CDR1 and CDR2 are SGHRS and YFSETQ. This CDR3 is 15 amino acids long. The V and J ends lost 4 bases and 7 bases, in that order; junction bases with no gene match: 11. The CDR3 DNA reads TGCGCCAGCAGCCCCGGGACAGGGAGGTATAGTGAAGCTTTCTTT. It specifies CASSPGTGRYSEAFF.

The rearrangement links TRBV20-1 to TRBJ1-1; no clear D gene. There are 11 residues in the CDR3. V dropped 5 bases and J dropped 4 bases, with 8 bases sitting between them. Per germline, CDR1 DFQATT and CDR2 SNEGSKA (reference sequence). CDR3 amino acids: CSAPESTEAFF. DNA of the CDR3: TGCAGTGCTCCTGAAAGCACTGAAGCTTTCTTT.

The chain employs TRBV19 and TRBJ1-2, with D tentatively TRBD1 (5 bases). The germline CDR1 and CDR2 sequences are LNHDA and SQIVND (reference sequence). The CDR3 sequence is 16 residues long. Trimming took 1 base from V and 2 from J, leaving 14 bases between them. This chain's CDR3 is CASSIGGNRKNYGYTF. The CDR3 region has the DNA TGTGCCAGTAGTATAGGTGGGAACAGGAAGAACTATGGCTACACCTTC.

There are a few counts of this clone. The CDR3 sequence is CASSYASTRKPYEQYF. CDR3 DNA sequence: TGTGCCAGCAGTTACGCCTCGACACGGAAACCCTACGAGCAGTACTTC. The V and J genes are TRBV6-5 and TRBJ2-7; D gene unclear. Trimming pared 2 bases from V and 2 bases from J, leaving 16 bases between. The germline V gene encodes CDR1 MNHEY and CDR2 SVGAGI. There are 16 residues in the CDR3.

The chain is built from TRBV28 and TRBJ1-2; D remains unclear. The ends were cut back, 5 bases at V and 4 bases at J, with 5 bases in the middle. This CDR3 contains 11 residues. CDR1 MDHEN and CDR2 SYDVKM come from the germline V gene. As DNA, the CDR3 is TGTGCCAGCAGTGCACGCTATGGCTACACCTTC. This gives the protein CASSARYGYTF.

The chain couples TRBV7-8 to TRBJ2-3; TRBD2 matches at 7 bases. Trimming removed 5 bases from V and 2 bases from J; junction bases left unmatched: 10. This CDR3 contains 16 residues. The germline V gene encodes CDR1 SGHVS and CDR2 FQNEAQ. The CDR3 nucleotides are TGTGCCAGCAGCGTAGAGGTTAGCGGGCTCACAGATACGCAGTATTTT. Translating gives CASSVEVSGLTDTQYF.